This paragraph reports one T cell receptor beta chain. What it recognizes is unknown. The data belong to a study of T cell responses to AZD1222 COVID-19 vaccine. Study conclusions and caveats: White British ancestry dominated among donors, who included more females, and clonal diversity was possibly underestimated. Unmutated variant regions are reportedly targeted by nearly half of spike-specific TCRs.

Libraries were prepared by immunoSEQ multiplex PCR; TCRdb keeps only in-frame clonotypes and omits some of them. The sample yields 150,000 to 200,000 clones, approximately 94% seen once. The receptor's source is an adult who received the AZD1222 COVID-19 vaccine. The material sequenced was peripheral blood, taken 28 days after the second AZD1222 dose.

The CDR3 is CASSPSGGPETQYF. In DNA, the CDR3 is TGTGCCAGCAGCCCTAGCGGGGGGCCGGAGACCCAGTACTTC. The chain links TRBV5-5 to TRBJ2-5; TRBD2 matches 11 bases. The CDR3 is 14 residues long. The trim removed 4 bases at V and 5 bases at J, leaving 4 bases unmatched. The germline gives CDR1 SGHKS, CDR2 YYEKEE (reference sequence).